This TCR beta chain was recorded in a study of shared clonotypes between healthy human individuals. The wider study: A couple of women and a few men aged 18 to 49 served as donors.

Trimming left V 5 bases short and J 1 base short, with 17 bases between. CDR1 SEHNR and CDR2 FQNEAQ come from the germline V gene (reference sequence). The CDR3 is made up of 16 amino acids. Investigators spread the genomic DNA of each subset evenly over several immunoSEQ plates. Profiled with immunoSEQ multiplex PCR; TCRdb holds only in-frame clones, not every one. Here the sample spans some 2,000,000 clones, nearly 97% being singletons. The sequence came from a man in his late teens or twenties in good health. This rearrangement joins TRBV7-9 to TRBJ2-5, with unresolved D. The sequenced sample consisted of naive CD4+ T cells sorted from blood. Subset of the sample: CD45RA+ positively selected. CDR3 in DNA: TGTGCCAGCAGCATAACCAGAGCCCGAACCCAAGAGACCCAGTACTTC. Amino acid sequence: CASSITRARTQETQYF. Supplemented by reference TRBV7-9 and TRBJ2-5, the full variable domain reads DTGVSQNPRHKITKRGQNVTFRCDPISEHNRLYWYRQTLGQGPEFLTYFQNEAQLEKSRLLSDRFSAERPKGSFSTLEIQRTEQGDSAMYLCASSITRARTQETQYFGPGTRLLVL.